A single sample gave rise to the 3 T cell receptor beta chains below, sequenced in a study of OX40 agonist ivuxolimab in advanced cancers. TCRdb's copy holds only in-frame clones and misses some; the assay was immunoSEQ multiplex PCR. In the table there are 49,000 or so clones, around 84% of which are singletons. Sample: CD4+ or CD8+ T cells sorted from blood, taken in a trial of the OX40 agonist ivuxolimab. The receptors were gathered from an adult with an advanced solid tumor such as melanoma, head and neck, liver or kidney cancer.

The V and J genes are TRBV7-2 and TRBJ2-7; 7 bases match TRBD1. CDR3 length: 16 amino acids. Germline values: CDR1 SGHTA, CDR2 FQGNSA. V was clipped by 2 bases and J by 8 bases; unmatched bases: 15. The CDR3 DNA reads as TGTGCCAGCAGCTTACGGCAGGTTCGAGGGGGCGGGCAGCAGTACTTC. Translating it yields CASSLRQVRGGGQQYF.

This clone was counted once. The chain uses TRBV6-1 and TRBJ2-7; no firm D call. The CDR3 is made up of 11 amino acids. Trimming stripped 5 bases from V and 5 bases from J, with 7 bases between. Germline lookup yields CDR1 MNHNS and CDR2 SASEGT. CDR3 sequence (DNA): TGTGCCAGCAGTTACACTCACGAGCAGTACTTC. Its translation: CASSYTHEQYF.

Only a few counts were recorded for this clone. This rearrangement joins TRBV14 to TRBJ2-7; the D is unclear. V dropped 4 bases and J dropped 13 bases, with 17 bases sitting between them. Germline assignment: CDR1 SGHDN and CDR2 FVKESK. The CDR3 consists of 12 residues. As DNA, the CDR3 is TGTGCCAGCAGCCTACCCGGCCCTTTACTTTACTTC. It is translated as CASSLPGPLLYF.